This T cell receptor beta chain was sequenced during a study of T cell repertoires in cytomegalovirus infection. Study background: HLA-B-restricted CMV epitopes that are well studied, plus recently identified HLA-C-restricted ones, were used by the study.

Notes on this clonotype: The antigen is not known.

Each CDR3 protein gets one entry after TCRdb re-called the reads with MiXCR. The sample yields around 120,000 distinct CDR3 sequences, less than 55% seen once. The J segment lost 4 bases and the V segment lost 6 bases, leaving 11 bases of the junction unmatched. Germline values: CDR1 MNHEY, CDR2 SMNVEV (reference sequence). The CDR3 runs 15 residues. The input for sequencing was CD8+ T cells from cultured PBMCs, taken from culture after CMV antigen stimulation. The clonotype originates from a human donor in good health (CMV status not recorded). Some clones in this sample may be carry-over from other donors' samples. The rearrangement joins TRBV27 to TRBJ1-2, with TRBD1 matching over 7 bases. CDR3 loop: CASSPNRGEAYGYTF. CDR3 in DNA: TGTGCCAGCAGCCCGAACAGGGGCGAAGCCTATGGCTACACCTTC.